This entry lists 16 T cell receptor beta chains sequenced from one sample in a study of T cells in Graves' hyperthyroidism and ophthalmopathy. Amplified TCR beta CDR3 regions derived from RNA transcripts. A first-round RT-PCR of the TCR CDR3 used the HTBI primer set. TCRdb reanalysed the multiplex PCR reads using MiXCR and keeps one entry per CDR3 protein. The repertoire has 450,000 to 700,000 distinct CDR3 sequences, 35% to 55% of them found once; the top ten carry under 20%. The sample was peripheral blood or thyroid tissue (not recorded which). All receptors derive from an adult woman with Graves' disease, either hyperthyroidism or ophthalmopathy (not recorded which).

This clonotype was detected many times. This CDR3 is CASSDSSSDGNQPQHF. CDR3 sequence (DNA): TGTGCCAGCAGTGACAGTTCGTCCGATGGCAATCAGCCCCAGCATTTT. This chain joins TRBV6-2 or TRBV6-3 and TRBJ1-5; TRBD1 might be the D (5 bases). V gave up 5 bases and J gave up 2 bases, with 16 bases separating them. The V gene's germline CDR1 is MNHEY and CDR2 SVGEGT. The CDR3 totals 16 residues.

The J gene is TRBJ2-5, the V gene TRBV5-1; weak D call: TRBD1 (7 bases). CDR3 length equals 15 residues. Looked up from germline, CDR1 is SGHRS and CDR2 is YFSETQ. Deletions cut 4 bases from V and 9 bases from J, with 22 bases between. The CDR3 is CASSAAGQFGQPQYF. As DNA, the CDR3 is TGCGCCAGCAGCGCTGCGGGACAGTTTGGACAGCCCCAGTACTTC.

The V call is TRBV7-9, the J call TRBJ2-3; 7 bases line up with TRBD2. Trimming took 1 base from V and 2 from J; bases not matched to a gene: 9. The CDR3 length is 17 residues. CDR1 SEHNR and CDR2 FQNEAQ come from the germline V gene (reference sequence). The CDR3 sequence is CASSLVGLADPTDTQYF. In nucleotides, the CDR3 is TGTGCCAGCAGCTTAGTTGGGCTAGCGGACCCCACAGATACGCAGTATTTT.

This clonotype was detected ten times or more. The chain combines TRBV11-1 with TRBJ1-2; 7 bases map to TRBD1. The trim removed 5 bases at V and 8 bases at J, leaving 8 bases unmatched. CDR3 size: 13 residues. Germline-derived CDR1 and CDR2 are SGHAT and FQDESV (reference sequence). CDR3 protein: CASSRDSLGGYTF. The CDR3 DNA is TGTGCCAGCAGCCGGGACAGCCTGGGCGGCTACACCTTC.

This clonotype was detected ten times or more. V gene TRBV6-1 combines with J gene TRBJ2-2, with D tentatively TRBD1 (5 bases). The germline gives CDR1 MNHNS, CDR2 SASEGT. The CDR3 spans 15 residues. V lost 2 bases and J lost 6, with 13 bases in between. The CDR3 sequence is CASSERGREAGELFF. Here the CDR3 DNA reads TGTGCCAGCAGTGAACGCGGCAGGGAAGCCGGGGAGCTGTTTTTT.

This clonotype appeared many times. This chain connects TRBV4-1 to TRBJ1-2; 9 positions agree with TRBD1. CDR1 is MGHRA and CDR2 is YSYEKL in the germline V gene. Germline trimming cut 7 bases from V and 6 bases from J; bases unmatched to any gene: 12. The CDR3 is 15 amino acids. The CDR3 DNA reads TGCGCCAGCATGAGTATTGGGACAGGGATACATGGCTACACCTTC. Translated: CASMSIGTGIHGYTF.

This clonotype was observed at least ten times. This chain joins TRBV10-3 and TRBJ1-3; D gene unclear. This CDR3 is 14 amino acids long. Germline V gene data show CDR1 as ENHRY and CDR2 as SYGVKD. Trimming left V 4 bases short and J 1 base short, with 8 bases between. The CDR3 loop reads CAISGSISGNTIYF. CDR3 nucleotides: TGTGCCATCAGTGGCTCTATTTCTGGAAACACCATATATTTT.

The chain links TRBV7-9 to TRBJ2-7; D is ambiguous. V shed 7 bases and J shed 2 bases, with 12 bases lying between them. This CDR3 is 13 amino acids long. Germline V gene lookup returns CDR1 SEHNR and CDR2 FQNEAQ (reference sequence). The CDR3 DNA follows: TGTGCCAGCAACTTCGGTGGAACCTACGAGCAGTACTTC. Its protein product is CASNFGGTYEQYF.

This chain uses TRBV5-1 with TRBJ1-5, with D possibly matching TRBD1 (6 bases). From germline, CDR1 is SGHRS and CDR2 YFSETQ. V shed 7 bases and J shed 5 bases, with 16 bases lying between them. The length of the CDR3 is 14 residues. The CDR3 bases are TGCGCCAGCGGCTCCGAGGCAGGGGATCAGCCCCAGCATTTT. This sequence encodes CASGSEAGDQPQHF.

The chain couples TRBV24-1 to TRBJ2-5; a weak D match, TRBD1 (6 bases). Germline V CDR1 and CDR2: KGHDR, SFDVKD. Trimming pared 6 bases from V and 5 bases from J, leaving 24 bases between. This CDR3 is 17 amino acids long. The CDR3 DNA sequence: TGTGCCACCAGTCGGGCTGCGCCAGGGGTCACCGGGGAGACCCAGTACTTC. Its protein product is CATSRAAPGVTGETQYF.

This clonotype has at least ten counts. The chain links TRBV5-1 to TRBJ1-1, with 8 positions matching TRBD1. V was clipped by 6 bases and J by 6 bases; unmatched bases: 13. Germline V gene data show CDR1 as SGHRS and CDR2 as YFSETQ. There are 15 residues in the CDR3. CDR3 nucleotides: TGCGCCAGCACCCCGGGGGACAGGACAATCCCTGAAGCTTTCTTT. Translation: CASTPGDRTIPEAFF.

The chain links TRBV29-1 to TRBJ1-1, with D perhaps TRBD1 (5 bases). Per the germline V gene, CDR1 is SQVTM and CDR2 is ANQGSEA. The CDR3 has 14 residues. Trimming removed 6 bases at V and 2 bases at J, with 16 bases between. The CDR3 DNA reads TGCAGCGTCCGTACACAGGTGACTAACACTGAAGCTTTCTTT. Residues: CSVRTQVTNTEAFF.

This chain links TRBV7-9 with TRBJ1-1; tentative D call: TRBD1 (5 bases). The CDR3 runs to 14 residues. The V gene lost 6 bases and the J gene lost 5 bases, with 16 bases spanning the gap. CDR1 is SEHNR and CDR2 is FQNEAQ in the germline V gene (reference sequence). CDR3 nucleotides: TGTGCCAGCAGGGGGGGGGTGGGGCTGACTGAAGCTTTCTTT. It encodes CASRGGVGLTEAFF.

This clonotype was seen at least ten times. The chain has TRBV11-2 and TRBJ1-1, with D unclear. The V gene lost 5 bases and the J gene lost 1 base, with 17 bases spanning the gap. Germline CDR1 and CDR2: SGHAT and FQNNGV. This CDR3 comprises 16 residues. This chain's CDR3 is CASSPTPGLGNTEAFF. The CDR3 coding sequence is TGTGCCAGCAGCCCGACCCCGGGCCTTGGGAACACTGAAGCTTTCTTT.

The rearrangement links TRBV7-9 to TRBJ2-5; D assignment may be TRBD1 or TRBD2 (5 bases each). This CDR3 spans 14 amino acids. Germline lookup yields CDR1 SEHNR and CDR2 FQNEAQ (reference sequence). Trimming took off 7 bases at V and 1 base at J, with 13 bases between the two ends. CDR3 sequence: CASNFEGPQETQYF. CDR3 nucleotides: TGTGCCAGCAATTTCGAGGGGCCCCAAGAGACCCAGTACTTC.

The chain uses TRBV7-9 and TRBJ1-3; TRBD1 aligns across 9 bases. The V gene end was trimmed by 6 bases and the J gene end by 3 bases; junction bases not matched to a gene: 6. The CDR3 extends over 15 amino acids. Germline V gene data show CDR1 as SEHNR and CDR2 as FQNEAQ (reference sequence). In DNA, the CDR3 is TGTGCCAGCAGACCCGGGACAGGGAGTGGAAACACCATATATTTT. Its translation: CASRPGTGSGNTIYF.